The clone carrying this TCR beta chain was seen just once. Methods used by the authors: Amplifying reference gene primers gave estimates of nucleated cell counts. Assay used: immunoSEQ multiplex PCR; TCRdb lists only in-frame clones, some missing. V, J and clone size derive from that table, while D and trimming were established from the DNA sequence. The table records 90,000 to 130,000 clones, over 80% of them present only once. This entry belongs to a study of blood T cell repertoires in COVID-19. About the study: The samples span acute and convalescent COVID-19 from the United States, Italy and Spain. Sources were T cells, B-cell-depleted T cells, or PBMCs; the material itself was cDNA or gDNA.

Sequencing input: peripheral blood. The receptor comes from a woman aged 70-85 years with acute or convalescent COVID-19.

CDR3 residues: CASSPGGEGLAFF. CDR3 bases: TGCGCCAGCAGCCCGGGCGGGGAGGGGTTGGCTTTCTTT. The chain has TRBV5-1 and TRBJ1-1; maybe TRBD1 (5 bases). This CDR3 contains 13 residues. Germline lookup yields CDR1 SGHRS and CDR2 YFSETQ. V gave up 4 bases and J gave up 11 bases, with 18 bases separating them.